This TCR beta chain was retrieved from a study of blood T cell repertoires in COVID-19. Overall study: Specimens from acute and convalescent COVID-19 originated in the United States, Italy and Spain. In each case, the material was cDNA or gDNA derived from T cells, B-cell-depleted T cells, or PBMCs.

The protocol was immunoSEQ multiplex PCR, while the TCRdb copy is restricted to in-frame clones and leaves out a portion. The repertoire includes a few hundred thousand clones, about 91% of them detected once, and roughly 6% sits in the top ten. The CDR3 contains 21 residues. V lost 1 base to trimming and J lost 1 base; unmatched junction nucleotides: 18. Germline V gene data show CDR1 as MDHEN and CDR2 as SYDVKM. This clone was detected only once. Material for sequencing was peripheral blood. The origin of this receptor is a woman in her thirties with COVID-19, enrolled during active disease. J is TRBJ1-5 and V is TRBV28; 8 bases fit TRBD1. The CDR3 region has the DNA TGTGCCAGCAGTTTATATCCCCGCTCAGGGGGCTTTTTCGGAAGCAATCAGCCCCAGCATTTT. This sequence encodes CASSLYPRSGGFFGSNQPQHF.